This TCR beta chain is from a study of T cells in tuberculosis. Study-wide context: IGRA-negative adolescents, IGRA-positive adolescents with latent tuberculosis and adults with active tuberculosis formed this South African cohort.

J lost 3 bases, V lost 2 bases, and 4 bases had no gene match. The CDR3 length is 16 residues. Germline CDR1 MDHEN, CDR2 SYDVKM. Assay: immunoSEQ multiplex PCR; the TCRdb copy retains only in-frame clones and omits some. This table holds around 45,000 clones, around 94% found once. The source is a donor between 10 and 35 years old with latent tuberculosis or without tuberculosis infection. Some clones in this sample may be carry-over from other donors' samples. Source material: PBMCs. The J gene is TRBJ2-1, the V gene TRBV28; the match to TRBD2 covers 10 bases. CDR3 DNA: TGTGCCAGCAGTTTACAGCTAGCGGGAGTCTACAATGAGCAGTTCTTC. Protein sequence: CASSLQLAGVYNEQFF. The full variable domain, its missing parts supplied by reference TRBV28 and TRBJ2-1, is DVKVTQSSRYLVKRTGEKVFLECVQDMDHENMFWYRQDPGLGLRLIYFSYDVKMKEKGDIPEGYSVSREKKERFSLILESASTNQTSMYLCASSLQLAGVYNEQFFGPGTRLTVL.